The 20 T cell receptor beta chains below were found in one sample sequenced in a study of Graves' ophthalmopathy and Graves' hyperthyroidism. Beta-chain TCR CDR3 regions were amplified from RNA transcripts. An opening RT-PCR round employed HTBI primers and preceded a second-round multiplex PCR. TCRdb independently ran MiXCR on the multiplex PCR reads; one entry per CDR3 protein. The data hold roughly 400,000 distinct CDR3 sequences, with roughly 15% observed a single time. Sequencing was carried out using peripheral blood. Receptors were obtained from an adult woman with stable Graves' hyperthyroidism.

DNA of the CDR3: TGTGCCAGCAGGGTTCTACTCACCTACGAGCAGTACTTC. Translated, it gives CASRVLLTYEQYF. The chain links TRBV2 to TRBJ2-7, with D unresolved. V lost 6 bases, J lost 2 bases, and 11 bases lay in between. Germline V CDR1 and CDR2: SNHLY, FYNNEI. This CDR3 is built from 13 residues.

This clonotype was observed at least ten times. The rearrangement joins TRBV20-1 to TRBJ1-3; 8 bases are shared with TRBD1. This CDR3 has 14 residues. The germline V gene encodes CDR1 DFQATT and CDR2 SNEGSKA (reference sequence). The ends lost 5 bases at V and 4 bases at J; junction bases unmatched: 7. The CDR3 bases are TGCAGTGCTTCCATCCAGGGGGCGGGAAACACCATATATTTT. This sequence encodes CSASIQGAGNTIYF.

This clonotype has at least ten counts. V and J are TRBV7-2 and TRBJ1-2, with TRBD1 as a possible D gene (6 bases). The CDR3 is made up of 12 amino acids. V lost 1 base and J 11 bases, leaving 11 bases between the germline ends. The germline gives CDR1 SGHTA, CDR2 FQGNSA. CDR3 DNA sequence: TGTGCCAGCAGCTTAGACGGGAGGGGGTACACCTTC. It specifies CASSLDGRGYTF.

The table lists this clonotype with many counts. The V gene is TRBV20-1, the J gene TRBJ1-1; unclear D gene. The CDR3 runs 14 residues. Germline V gene sequence: CDR1 DFQATT, CDR2 SNEGSKA (reference sequence). The V and J ends lost 1 base and 2 bases respectively, with 11 bases between them. CDR3 amino acids: CSARAEIINTEAFF. The CDR3 DNA sequence: TGCAGTGCTAGAGCAGAAATAATAAACACTGAAGCTTTCTTT.

This clonotype has ten or more counts. The J gene is TRBJ2-5, the V gene TRBV24-1; TRBD1 is a possible D gene (6 bases). V lost 0 bases and J 4 bases, leaving 11 bases between the germline ends. There are 15 residues in the CDR3. Germline V gene data show CDR1 as KGHDR and CDR2 as SFDVKD. The CDR3 DNA reads TGTGCCACCAGTGATTTGCCGGCAGGGGTAGAGACCCAGTACTTC. Its protein is CATSDLPAGVETQYF.

The chain carries TRBV28 and TRBJ2-7, with D hard to call. CDR3 length equals 11 residues. The V gene's germline CDR1 is MDHEN and CDR2 SYDVKM. V shed 3 bases and J shed 5 bases, with 5 bases lying between them. The CDR3 nucleotides read TGTGCCAGCAGTTTGATCCACGAGCAGTACTTC. Translation: CASSLIHEQYF.

This clonotype was seen a few times. The V and J genes are TRBV2 and TRBJ1-1; a weak D match, TRBD1 (5 bases). The germline V and J ends were trimmed by 2 bases and 2 bases, with 15 bases remaining between them. CDR1 and CDR2 (germline): SNHLY, FYNNEI. This CDR3 region has 16 residues. CDR3 DNA: TGTGCCAGCAGTGAACTGGACGACAGTTTCAACACTGAAGCTTTCTTT. Its translation: CASSELDDSFNTEAFF.

This clonotype appeared many times. The CDR3 DNA reads as TGTGCCAGCAGTTGGCAGTCGAACACCGGGGAGCTGTTTTTT. Encoded protein: CASSWQSNTGELFF. The chain is built from TRBV27 and TRBJ2-2; D gene unclear. V shed 4 bases and J shed 0 bases, with 6 bases lying between them. Germline V gives CDR1 MNHEY, CDR2 SMNVEV (reference sequence). This CDR3 is 14 amino acids long.

This clonotype was seen at least ten times. This CDR3 is CASSLAISGSGETQYF. The CDR3 bases are TGTGCCAGCAGCTTAGCAATTAGCGGGAGCGGAGAGACCCAGTACTTC. V is TRBV7-9 and J is TRBJ2-5, with TRBD2 identical over 9 bases. From germline, CDR1 is SEHNR and CDR2 FQNEAQ (reference sequence). The CDR3 covers 16 residues. V was clipped by 0 bases and J by 4 bases; unmatched bases: 6.

Turning to this clonotype: A clone one base away is much larger, so this may be a read error. The V gene is TRBV6-4, the J gene TRBJ1-5, with 10 bases aligning to TRBD1. The CDR3 is made up of 14 amino acids. Germline values: CDR1 MRHNA, CDR2 SNTAGT. The CDR3 coding sequence is TGTGCCAGCGGGACAGGGGCGGGAGATCAGCCCAAGCATTTT. This codes for CASGTGAGDQPKHF.

Ten or more counts support this clonotype. The V gene is TRBV2, the J gene TRBJ1-1, with 9 bases that match TRBD1. Germline V gives CDR1 SNHLY, CDR2 FYNNEI. V was clipped by 5 bases and J by 1 base; unmatched bases: 2. This CDR3 contains 14 residues. CDR3 DNA sequence: TGTGCCAGCAGTAGACAGGGGGAGAACACTGAAGCTTTCTTT. Residues: CASSRQGENTEAFF.

At least ten counts were recorded for this clonotype. The chain employs TRBV6-2 or TRBV6-3 and TRBJ2-7; D is perhaps TRBD1 (6 bases). V lost 7 bases and J lost 3, with 13 bases in between. CDR3 length: 13 residues. Germline assignment: CDR1 MNHEY and CDR2 SVGEGT. The CDR3 DNA reads as TGTGCCAGCAAGGGGGTTAACGGCTACGAGCAGTACTTC. Translated, it gives CASKGVNGYEQYF.

Ten or more counts support this clonotype. The chain joins TRBV6-2 or TRBV6-3 to TRBJ1-1, with TRBD1 as a possible D gene (5 bases). The CDR3 runs 16 residues. Trimming shortened V by 2 bases and J by 11 bases, and 24 bases separated the two germline ends. Germline values: CDR1 MNHEY, CDR2 SVGEGT. The CDR3 sequence: CASSYQNLNPTVYAFF. The CDR3 nucleotides read TGTGCCAGCAGTTACCAAAATCTCAACCCGACAGTCTACGCTTTCTTT.

This clonotype has only a few counts. CDR3 sequence reads: CASSLKRDIMNTGELFF. For the CDR3, the DNA is TGTGCCAGCAGTCTTAAAAGGGACATTATGAACACCGGGGAGCTGTTTTTT. The chain joins TRBV28 to TRBJ2-2, with D tentatively TRBD1 (6 bases). CDR3 length: 17 amino acids. V was clipped by 5 bases and J by 1 base, with 17 bases between them. From germline, CDR1 is MDHEN and CDR2 SYDVKM.

This clonotype was seen many times. CDR3 DNA: TGTGCCAGCAGTTTACTCTCCGGCAGCTCTGGAAACACCATATATTTT. Protein product: CASSLLSGSSGNTIYF. The chain links TRBV12-3 or TRBV12-4 to TRBJ1-3, with D unclear. V gave up 2 bases and J gave up 0 bases, with 11 bases separating them. CDR3 size: 16 residues.

Ten or more counts support this clonotype. The J gene is TRBJ1-2, the V gene TRBV20-1; the match to TRBD1 covers 8 bases. Germline values: CDR1 DFQATT, CDR2 SNEGSKA (reference sequence). V lost 0 bases, J lost 6 bases, and 12 bases stayed unmatched. The CDR3 covers 16 residues. Written as DNA, the CDR3 is TGCAGTGCTAGAGAGACAAATTTAGGGACAGGCAATGGCTACACCTTC. Its protein product is CSARETNLGTGNGYTF.

The chain couples TRBV25-1 to TRBJ2-3, with 8 nucleotides matching TRBD2. This CDR3 has 14 residues. With V trimmed by 8 bases and J by 4 bases, 8 bases remained unmatched. Per the germline V gene, CDR1 is MGHDK and CDR2 is SYGVNS. The DNA of the CDR3 is TGTGCCAGCGCAAGCGGGAGCGGAGCAGATACGCAGTATTTT. Amino acid sequence: CASASGSGADTQYF.

This clonotype was detected ten times or more. The chain recombines TRBV28 with TRBJ2-7; D might be TRBD2 (5 bases). In germline, CDR1 is MDHEN, CDR2 SYDVKM. Trimming cost V 6 bases and J 7 bases, with 16 bases left between them. The CDR3 extends over 13 amino acids. The CDR3 sequence is CASRREASGEQYF. CDR3 sequence (DNA): TGTGCCAGCAGACGGGAAGCGTCGGGGGAGCAGTACTTC.

The gene calls are TRBV18 and TRBJ2-5; TRBD1 matches 7 bases. The germline V gene encodes CDR1 KGHSH and CDR2 LQKENI. V lost 1 base, J lost 1 base, and 9 bases stayed unmatched. The CDR3 is 17 amino acids. The CDR3 bases are TGTGCCAGCTCACCACGGACAGGACCCTACGGCCAAGAGACCCAGTACTTC. Translated: CASSPRTGPYGQETQYF.

The CDR3 DNA is TGTGCCAGCAGTTACTCGAATCCAGGGGGCTCCTATAATTCACCCCTCCACTTT. Its protein is CASSYSNPGGSYNSPLHF. The genes are TRBV6-5 and TRBJ1-6; 7 positions agree with TRBD1. The CDR3 loop spans 18 amino acids. The germline CDR1 and CDR2 sequences are MNHEY and SVGAGI. Trimming took 0 bases from V and 0 from J; bases not matched to a gene: 5.